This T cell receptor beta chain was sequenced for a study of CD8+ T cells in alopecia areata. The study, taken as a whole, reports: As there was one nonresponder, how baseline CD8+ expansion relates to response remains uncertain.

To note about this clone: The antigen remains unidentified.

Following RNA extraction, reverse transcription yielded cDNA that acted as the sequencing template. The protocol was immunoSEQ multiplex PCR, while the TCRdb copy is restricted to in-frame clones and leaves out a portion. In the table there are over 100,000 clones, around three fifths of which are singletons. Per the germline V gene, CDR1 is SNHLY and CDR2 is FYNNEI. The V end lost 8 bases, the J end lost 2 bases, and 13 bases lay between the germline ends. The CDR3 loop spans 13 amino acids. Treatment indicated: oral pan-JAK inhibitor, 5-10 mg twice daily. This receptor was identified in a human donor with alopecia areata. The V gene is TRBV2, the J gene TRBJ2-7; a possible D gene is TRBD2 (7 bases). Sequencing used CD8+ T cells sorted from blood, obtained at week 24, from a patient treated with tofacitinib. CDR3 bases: TGTGCCAGCGGGGGGGCCGGGACCTACGAGCAGTACTTC. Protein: CASGGAGTYEQYF.